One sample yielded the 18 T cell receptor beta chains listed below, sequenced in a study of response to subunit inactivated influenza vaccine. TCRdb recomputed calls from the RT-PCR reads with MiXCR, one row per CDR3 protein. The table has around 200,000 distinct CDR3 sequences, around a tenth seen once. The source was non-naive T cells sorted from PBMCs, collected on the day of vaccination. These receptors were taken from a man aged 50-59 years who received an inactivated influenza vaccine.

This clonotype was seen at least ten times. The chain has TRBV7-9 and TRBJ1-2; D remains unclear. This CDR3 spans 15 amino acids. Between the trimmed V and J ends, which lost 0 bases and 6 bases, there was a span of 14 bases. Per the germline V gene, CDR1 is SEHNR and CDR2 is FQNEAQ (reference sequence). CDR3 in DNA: TGTGCCAGCAGCTTAGCGAGCAGGCTAGTAGATGGCTACACCTTC. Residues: CASSLASRLVDGYTF.

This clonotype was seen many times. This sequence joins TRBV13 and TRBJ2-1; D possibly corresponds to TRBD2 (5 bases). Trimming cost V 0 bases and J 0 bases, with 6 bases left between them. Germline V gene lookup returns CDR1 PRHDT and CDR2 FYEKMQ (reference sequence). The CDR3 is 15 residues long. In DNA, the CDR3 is TGTGCCAGCAGCTTAGGGGGGAGCTCCTACAATGAGCAGTTCTTC. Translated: CASSLGGSSYNEQFF.

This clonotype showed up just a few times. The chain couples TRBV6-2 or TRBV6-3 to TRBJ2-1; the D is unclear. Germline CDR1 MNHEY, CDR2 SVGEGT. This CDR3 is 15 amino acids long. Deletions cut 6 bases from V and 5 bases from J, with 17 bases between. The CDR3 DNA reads TGTGCCAGCAGCTCCGGGCCTTTAGGGAACAATGAGCAGTTCTTC. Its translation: CASSSGPLGNNEQFF.

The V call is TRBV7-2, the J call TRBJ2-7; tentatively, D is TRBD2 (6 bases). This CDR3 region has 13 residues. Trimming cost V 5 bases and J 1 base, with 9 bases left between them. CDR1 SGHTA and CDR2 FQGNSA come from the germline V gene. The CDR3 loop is CASSKLASYEQYF. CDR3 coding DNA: TGTGCCAGCAGCAAGCTAGCGTCCTACGAGCAGTACTTC.

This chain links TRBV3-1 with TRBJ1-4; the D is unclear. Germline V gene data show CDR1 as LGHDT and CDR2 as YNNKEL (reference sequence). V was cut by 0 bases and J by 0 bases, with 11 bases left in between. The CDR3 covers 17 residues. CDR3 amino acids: CASSQELLVATNEKLFF. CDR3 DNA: TGTGCCAGCAGCCAAGAACTGCTAGTTGCAACTAATGAAAAACTGTTTTTT.

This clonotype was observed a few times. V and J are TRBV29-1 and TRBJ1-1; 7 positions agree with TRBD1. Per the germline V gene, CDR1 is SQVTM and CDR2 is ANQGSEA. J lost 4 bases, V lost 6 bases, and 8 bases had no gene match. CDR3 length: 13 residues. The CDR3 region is CSVKGTAATEAFF. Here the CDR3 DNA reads TGCAGCGTAAAAGGGACAGCCGCCACTGAAGCTTTCTTT.

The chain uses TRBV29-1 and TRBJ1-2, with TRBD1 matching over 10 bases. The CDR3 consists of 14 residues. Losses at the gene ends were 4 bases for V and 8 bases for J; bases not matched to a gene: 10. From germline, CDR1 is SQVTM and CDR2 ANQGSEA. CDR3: CSVAGTGEVRGYTF. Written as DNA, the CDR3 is TGCAGCGTTGCCGGGACAGGGGAGGTTCGGGGCTACACCTTC.

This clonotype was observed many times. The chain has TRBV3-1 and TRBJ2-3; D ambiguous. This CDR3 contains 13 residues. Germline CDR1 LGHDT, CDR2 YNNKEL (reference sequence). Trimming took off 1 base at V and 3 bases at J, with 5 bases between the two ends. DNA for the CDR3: TGTGCCAGCAGCCAAGGGGGAACAGATACGCAGTATTTT. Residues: CASSQGGTDTQYF.

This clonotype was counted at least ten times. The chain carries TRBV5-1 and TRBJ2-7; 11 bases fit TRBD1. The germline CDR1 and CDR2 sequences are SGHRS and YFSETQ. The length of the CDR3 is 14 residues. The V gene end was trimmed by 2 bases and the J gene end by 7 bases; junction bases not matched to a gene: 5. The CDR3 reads CASSFGQGAGEQYF. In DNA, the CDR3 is TGCGCCAGCAGCTTCGGACAGGGGGCGGGGGAGCAGTACTTC. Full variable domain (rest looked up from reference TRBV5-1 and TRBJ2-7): KAGVTQTPRYLIKTRGQQVTLSCSPISGHRSVSWYQQTPGQGLQFLFEYFSETQRNKGNFPGRFSGRQFSNSRSEMNVSTLELGDSALYLCASSFGQGAGEQYFGPGTRLTVT.

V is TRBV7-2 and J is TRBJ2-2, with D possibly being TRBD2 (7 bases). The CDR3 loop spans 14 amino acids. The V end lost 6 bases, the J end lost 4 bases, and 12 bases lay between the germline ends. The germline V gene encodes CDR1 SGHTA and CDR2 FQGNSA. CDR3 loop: CASSPGGPTGELFF. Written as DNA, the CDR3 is TGTGCCAGCAGTCCCGGGGGGCCCACCGGGGAGCTGTTTTTT.

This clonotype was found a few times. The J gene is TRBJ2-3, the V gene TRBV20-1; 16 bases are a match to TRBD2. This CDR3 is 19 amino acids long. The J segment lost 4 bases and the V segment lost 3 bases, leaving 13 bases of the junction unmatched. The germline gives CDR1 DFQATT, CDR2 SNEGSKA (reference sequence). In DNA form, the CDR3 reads TGCAGTGCTAGTTTTAATCCGGGACTAGCGGGGGGGCTGGCAGATACGCAGTATTTT. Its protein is CSASFNPGLAGGLADTQYF.

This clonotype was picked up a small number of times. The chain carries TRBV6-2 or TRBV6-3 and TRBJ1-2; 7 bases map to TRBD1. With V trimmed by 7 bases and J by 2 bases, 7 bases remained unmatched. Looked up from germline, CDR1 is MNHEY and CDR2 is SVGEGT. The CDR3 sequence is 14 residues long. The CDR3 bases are TGTGCCAGCACCATGGACAGGCGCAACTATGGCTACACCTTC. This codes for CASTMDRRNYGYTF.

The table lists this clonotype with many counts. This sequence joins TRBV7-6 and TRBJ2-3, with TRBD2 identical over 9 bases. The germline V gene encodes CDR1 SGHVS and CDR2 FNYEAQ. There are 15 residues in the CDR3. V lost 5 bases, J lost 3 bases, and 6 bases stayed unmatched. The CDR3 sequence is CASSLGLARTDTQYF. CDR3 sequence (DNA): TGTGCCAGCAGCCTGGGACTAGCTAGGACAGATACGCAGTATTTT.

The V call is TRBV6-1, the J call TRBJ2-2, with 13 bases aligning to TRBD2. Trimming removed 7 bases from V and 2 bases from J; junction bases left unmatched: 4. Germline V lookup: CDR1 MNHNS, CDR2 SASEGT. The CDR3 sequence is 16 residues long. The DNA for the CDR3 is TGTGCCAGCAAGGGGACTAGCGGGAAAAACACCGGGGAGCTGTTTTTT. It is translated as CASKGTSGKNTGELFF.

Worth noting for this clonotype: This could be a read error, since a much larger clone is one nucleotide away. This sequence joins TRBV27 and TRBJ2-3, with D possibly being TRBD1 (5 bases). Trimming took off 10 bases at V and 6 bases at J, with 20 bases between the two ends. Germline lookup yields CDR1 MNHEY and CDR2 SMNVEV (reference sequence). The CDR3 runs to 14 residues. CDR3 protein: CANTSQGGPDTQYF. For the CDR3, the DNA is TGTGCCAACACCTCCCAGGGCGGTCCGGATACGCAGTATTTT.

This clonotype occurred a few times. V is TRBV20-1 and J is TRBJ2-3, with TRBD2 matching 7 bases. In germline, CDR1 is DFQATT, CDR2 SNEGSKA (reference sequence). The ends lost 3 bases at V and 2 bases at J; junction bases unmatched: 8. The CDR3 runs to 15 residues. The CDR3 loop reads CSASTTSSFTDTQYF. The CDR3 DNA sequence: TGCAGTGCTAGTACGACTAGCTCTTTCACAGATACGCAGTATTTT.

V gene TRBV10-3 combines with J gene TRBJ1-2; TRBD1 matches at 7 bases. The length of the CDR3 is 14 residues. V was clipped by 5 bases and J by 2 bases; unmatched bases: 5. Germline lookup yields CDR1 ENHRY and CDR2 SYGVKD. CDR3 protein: CAISRQGQNYGYTF. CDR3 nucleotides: TGTGCCATCAGTAGACAGGGCCAAAACTATGGCTACACCTTC.

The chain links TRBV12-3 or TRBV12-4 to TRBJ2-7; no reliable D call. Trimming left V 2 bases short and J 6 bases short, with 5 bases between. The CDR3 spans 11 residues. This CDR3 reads CASSLFSEQYF. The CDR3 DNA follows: TGTGCCAGCAGTTTATTCAGCGAGCAGTACTTC.